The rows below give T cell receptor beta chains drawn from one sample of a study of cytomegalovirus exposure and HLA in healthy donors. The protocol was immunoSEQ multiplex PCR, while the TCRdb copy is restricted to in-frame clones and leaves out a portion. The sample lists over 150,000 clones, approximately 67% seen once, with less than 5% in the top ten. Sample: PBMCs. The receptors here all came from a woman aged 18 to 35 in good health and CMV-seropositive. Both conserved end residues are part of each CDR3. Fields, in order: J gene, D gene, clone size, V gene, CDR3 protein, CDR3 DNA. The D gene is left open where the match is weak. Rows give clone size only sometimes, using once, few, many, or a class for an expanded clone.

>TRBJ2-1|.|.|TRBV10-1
CASSDALNNEQFF
TGCGCCAGCAGTGACGCGTTAAACAATGAGCAGTTCTTC
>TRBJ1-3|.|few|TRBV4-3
CASSQEGGAGNTIYF
TGCGCCAGCAGCCAGGAAGGGGGGGCTGGAAACACCATATATTTT
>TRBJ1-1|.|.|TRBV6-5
CASSYSGGADTEAFF
TGTGCCAGCAGTTACTCAGGGGGGGCTGACACTGAAGCTTTCTTT
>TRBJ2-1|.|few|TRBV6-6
CASSSLAFPDNEQFF
TGTGCCAGCAGCTCACTAGCTTTCCCCGACAATGAGCAGTTCTTC
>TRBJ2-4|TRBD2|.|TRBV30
CAWSALAGASGAKNIQYF
TGTGCCTGGAGTGCGCTAGCGGGCGCCTCAGGGGCCAAAAACATTCAGTACTTC
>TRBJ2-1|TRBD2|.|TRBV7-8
CASSLRTRGNEQFF
TGTGCCAGCAGCCTACGGACTAGAGGCAATGAGCAGTTCTTC
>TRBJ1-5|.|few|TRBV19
CASSMSQSSNQPQHF
TGTGCCAGTAGTATGTCGCAGTCGAGCAATCAGCCCCAGCATTTT
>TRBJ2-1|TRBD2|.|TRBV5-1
CASSLLGWVREAQDEQFF
TGCGCCAGCAGCTTGCTAGGGTGGGTTCGGGAGGCACAGGATGAGCAGTTCTTC
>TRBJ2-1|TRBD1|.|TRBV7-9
CASNVDRGHEQFF
TGTGCCAGCAACGTAGACAGGGGGCATGAGCAGTTCTTC
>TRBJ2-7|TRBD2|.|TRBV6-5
CASQTELAGSEQYF
TGTGCCAGTCAAACGGAGCTAGCGGGGTCAGAGCAGTACTTC
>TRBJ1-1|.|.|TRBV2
CASISQGTMNTEAFF
TGTGCCAGCATTTCTCAGGGGACAATGAACACTGAAGCTTTCTTT
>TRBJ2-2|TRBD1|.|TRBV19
CASSRQGLLNTGELFF
TGTGCCAGTAGTAGACAGGGGCTATTGAACACCGGGGAGCTGTTTTTT
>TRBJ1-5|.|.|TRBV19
CASTDQGRGYQPQHF
TGTGCCAGTACCGACCAAGGTAGGGGCTATCAGCCCCAGCATTTT
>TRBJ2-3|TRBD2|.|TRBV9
CASGSGGTDTQYF
TGTGCCAGCGGGAGCGGGGGCACAGATACGCAGTATTTT
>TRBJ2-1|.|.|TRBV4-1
CASSHASWASYNEQFF
TGCGCCAGCAGCCACGCCAGTTGGGCCTCCTACAATGAGCAGTTCTTC
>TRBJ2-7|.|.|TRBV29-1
CSVLLQGPYEQYF
TGCAGCGTTCTTTTGCAGGGTCCCTACGAGCAGTACTTC
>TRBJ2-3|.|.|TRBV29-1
CSVERGISIGADTQYF
TGCAGCGTTGAACGCGGGATTTCGATTGGCGCAGATACGCAGTATTTT
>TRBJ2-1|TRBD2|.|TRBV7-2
CASSLMPTPSGSYSEQFF
TGTGCCAGCAGCTTAATGCCGACTCCTAGCGGGAGTTATAGTGAGCAGTTCTTC
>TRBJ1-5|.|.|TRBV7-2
CASSLYSGDQPQHF
TGTGCCAGCAGCTTGTATTCAGGGGATCAGCCCCAGCATTTT
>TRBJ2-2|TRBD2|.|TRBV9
CASSVTSGGTGELFF
TGTGCCAGCAGCGTTACTAGCGGGGGAACCGGGGAGCTGTTTTTT
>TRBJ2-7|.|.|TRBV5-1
CASSLVTDEQYF
TGCGCCAGCAGCTTGGTTACAGACGAGCAGTACTTC
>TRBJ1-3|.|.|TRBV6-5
CASSYSGTPGNTIYF
TGTGCCAGCAGTTACTCGGGGACACCCGGAAACACCATATATTTT
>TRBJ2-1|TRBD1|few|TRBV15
CATSKGRQGWNEQFF
TGTGCCACCAGCAAGGGAAGACAGGGCTGGAATGAGCAGTTCTTC
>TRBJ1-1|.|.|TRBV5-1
CASSLPTGTRNTEAFF
TGCGCCAGCAGCCTACCTACCGGGACAAGGAACACTGAAGCTTTCTTT
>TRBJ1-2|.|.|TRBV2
CASRGEERGYTF
TGTGCCAGCAGAGGGGAAGAGCGTGGCTACACCTTC
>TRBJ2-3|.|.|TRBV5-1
CASSPSDSRYSSTDTQYF
TGCGCCAGCAGCCCCTCCGACTCTCGGTATTCTAGCACAGATACGCAGTATTTT
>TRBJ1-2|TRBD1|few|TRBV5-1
CASSGTGAAGYTF
TGCGCCAGCAGCGGAACAGGGGCCGCTGGCTACACCTTC
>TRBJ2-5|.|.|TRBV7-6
CASSSSRETQYF
TGTGCCAGCAGTTCCTCCCGGGAGACCCAGTACTTC
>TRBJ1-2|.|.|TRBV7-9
CASSTGEAGIGYGYTF
TGTGCCAGCAGCACAGGAGAAGCGGGGATTGGCTATGGCTACACCTTC
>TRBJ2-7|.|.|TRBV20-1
CSAAGQYEQYF
TGCAGTGCGGCAGGACAATACGAGCAGTACTTC
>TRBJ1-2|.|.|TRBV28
CASSLVPFNRNYFDGYTF
TGTGCCAGCAGTTTAGTTCCCTTCAACAGGAACTACTTTGATGGCTACACCTTC
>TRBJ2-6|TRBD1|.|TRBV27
CASNDRVAGANVLTF
TGTGCCAGCAACGACAGGGTGGCCGGGGCCAACGTCCTGACTTTC
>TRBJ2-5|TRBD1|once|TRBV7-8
CASSAPPGQGETQYF
TGTGCCAGCAGCGCACCACCGGGACAGGGAGAGACCCAGTACTTC
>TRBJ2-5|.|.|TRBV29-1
CSGGNAGTLETQYF
TGCAGCGGTGGCAATGCAGGGACTCTAGAGACCCAGTACTTC
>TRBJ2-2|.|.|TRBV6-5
CASSDGLLTGELFF
TGTGCCAGCAGTGACGGACTCCTCACCGGGGAGCTGTTTTTT
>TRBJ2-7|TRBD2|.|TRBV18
CASSPAASGRQYEQYF
TGTGCCAGCTCACCGGCGGCTAGCGGGAGGCAATACGAGCAGTACTTC
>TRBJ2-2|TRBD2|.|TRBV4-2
CASSQEVSGGANTGELFF
TGTGCCAGCAGCCAAGAGGTTAGCGGGGGGGCAAACACCGGGGAGCTGTTTTTT
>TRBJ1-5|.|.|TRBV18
CARSPTAFSNQPQHF
TGTGCCCGCTCACCGACAGCGTTTAGCAATCAGCCCCAGCATTTT
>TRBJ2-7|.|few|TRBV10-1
CASTKGGGSYEQYF
TGCGCCAGCACTAAGGGGGGGGGCTCCTACGAGCAGTACTTC
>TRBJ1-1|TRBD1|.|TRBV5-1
CASSLLTGTSTEAFF
TGCGCCAGCAGCTTATTGACAGGGACCAGCACTGAAGCTTTCTTT
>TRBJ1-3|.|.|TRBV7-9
CASSLGSRLTISGNTIYF
TGTGCCAGCAGCCTAGGTAGCCGGCTGACTATCTCTGGAAACACCATATATTTT
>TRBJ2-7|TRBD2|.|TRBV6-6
CASTVGGDEQYF
TGTGCCAGCACGGTGGGGGGGGACGAGCAGTACTTC
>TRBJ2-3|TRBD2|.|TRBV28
CASSLASSGNTDTQYF
TGTGCCAGCAGTTTAGCGTCTAGCGGGAACACAGATACGCAGTATTTT
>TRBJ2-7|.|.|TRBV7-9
CASSAAGMVRHEQYF
TGTGCCAGCAGCGCTGCCGGGATGGTTAGGCACGAGCAGTACTTC
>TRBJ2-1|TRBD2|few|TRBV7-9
CASGTTSGRYNEQFF
TGTGCCAGCGGAACTACTAGCGGGAGGTACAATGAGCAGTTCTTC
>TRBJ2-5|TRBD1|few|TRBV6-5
CASSYSVGQGRETQYF
TGTGCCAGCAGTTACTCTGTAGGACAGGGGAGAGAGACCCAGTACTTC
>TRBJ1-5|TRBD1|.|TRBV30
CAWSSGGGNQPQHF
TGTGCCTGGAGTTCAGGGGGCGGCAATCAGCCCCAGCATTTT
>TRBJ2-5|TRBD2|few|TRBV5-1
CASSWESGGVRETQYF
TGCGCCAGCAGCTGGGAGAGCGGGGGGGTCCGGGAGACCCAGTACTTC
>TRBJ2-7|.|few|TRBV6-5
CASSYSGGQGNEQYF
TGTGCCAGCAGTTACAGCGGGGGACAGGGTAACGAGCAGTACTTC
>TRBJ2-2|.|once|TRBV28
CASSSAVTGELFF
TGTGCCAGCAGTTCGGCGGTCACCGGGGAGCTGTTTTTT
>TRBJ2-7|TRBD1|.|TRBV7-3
CASSIGTGEQYEQYF
TGTGCCAGCAGCATCGGGACAGGGGAACAGTACGAGCAGTACTTC
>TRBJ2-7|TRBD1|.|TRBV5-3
CARSSRDRDTYEQYF
TGTGCCAGAAGCTCCCGGGACAGGGACACCTACGAGCAGTACTTC
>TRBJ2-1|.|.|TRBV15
CATEAPERDNEQFF
TGTGCCACCGAGGCCCCGGAGAGAGACAATGAGCAGTTCTTC
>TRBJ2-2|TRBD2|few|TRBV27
CASSFTTKGTSEGGRLPAGELFF
TGTGCCAGCAGTTTCACCACCAAGGGGACTAGTGAAGGAGGAAGGTTACCAGCCGGGGAGCTGTTTTTT